Listed below are T cell receptor beta chains from one sample, sequenced in a study of long-term antiretroviral therapy in people with HIV. Clones were read by immunoSEQ multiplex PCR, and TCRdb kept only the in-frame ones, dropping some. The table has roughly 28,000 clones, roughly nine tenths seen once. The sample in question was unsorted PBMCs, obtained 3.1 years after starting antiretroviral therapy. The origin of the receptors is a man between 18 and 35 years old with HIV. Each CDR3 is given with its conserved first and last residue. A D gene is named only where the DNA matches it firmly. Size is omitted from some rows. Given values are once, few, many or a class for expanded clones.

>TRBV10-3|TRBJ2-3|TRBD2|.
CAISEYGGGLDTQYF
TGTGCCATCAGTGAGTATGGCGGGGGGCTGGATACGCAGTATTTT
>TRBV5-4|TRBJ2-3|.|.
CASSRQYDNTDTQYF
TGTGCCAGCAGCCGACAATACGATAACACAGATACGCAGTATTTT
>TRBV29-1|TRBJ2-7|TRBD1|.
CSASGGPSYEQYF
TGCAGCGCCTCAGGGGGACCTTCCTACGAGCAGTACTTC
>TRBV9|TRBJ2-5|TRBD2|.
CASSVAGGAQETQYF
TGTGCCAGCAGCGTTGCGGGGGGGGCGCAAGAGACCCAGTACTTC
>TRBV11-2|TRBJ1-3|TRBD1|.
CASSSLGQGDGDTIYF
TGTGCCAGCAGCTCTCTCGGACAGGGGGACGGAGACACCATATATTTT
>TRBV7-9|TRBJ1-4|TRBD1|.
CASSPGTGGTEKLFF
TGTGCCAGCAGCCCTGGGACAGGCGGGACTGAAAAACTGTTTTTT
>TRBV18|TRBJ1-4|TRBD1|.
CASSLAGTANEKLFF
TGTGCCAGCTCACTAGCCGGGACAGCTAATGAAAAACTGTTTTTT
>TRBV27|TRBJ2-7|.|.
CASSLGGSSVYEQYF
TGTGCCAGCAGTTTAGGGGGGAGTAGCGTCTACGAGCAGTACTTC
>TRBV11-2|TRBJ2-3|.|.
CASSLAHPGAGTDTQYF
TGTGCCAGCAGCTTAGCTCACCCCGGGGCCGGCACAGATACGCAGTATTTT
>TRBV7-2|TRBJ2-3|.|.
CASSLGLGTDTQYF
TGTGCCAGCAGCTTAGGACTAGGCACAGATACGCAGTATTTT
>TRBV7-3|TRBJ2-1|TRBD2|.
CASSDSGEQFF
TGTGCCAGCAGCGATAGCGGGGAGCAGTTCTTC
>TRBV5-5|TRBJ2-1|TRBD2|.
CASLLLGRVEGNEQFF
TGTGCCAGCTTACTATTGGGGAGGGTAGAAGGAAATGAGCAGTTCTTC
>TRBV7-9|TRBJ2-7|.|.
CASSLTAGRVAHTNKQYF
TGTGCCAGCAGCTTAACTGCAGGCCGAGTTGCCCATACGAATAAGCAGTACTTC
>TRBV11-2|TRBJ2-1|.|once
CASSPSSGVGNEQFF
TGTGCCAGCAGCCCCTCGTCGGGAGTGGGGAATGAGCAGTTCTTC
>TRBV7-2|TRBJ2-1|.|.
CASSLALNEQFF
TGTGCCAGCAGCTTAGCGCTTAATGAGCAGTTCTTC
>TRBV18|TRBJ2-3|TRBD2|.
CASSLGTSSADTQYF
TGTGCCAGCTCACTTGGGACTAGCTCGGCAGATACGCAGTATTTT
>TRBV11-3|TRBJ2-7|.|.
CASSLVAASDEQYF
TGTGCCAGCAGCTTAGTTGCCGCGAGCGACGAGCAGTACTTC
>TRBV13|TRBJ2-3|TRBD1|.
CASSLLVRDRGFTDTQYF
TGTGCCAGCAGCTTGCTGGTTCGGGACAGGGGGTTCACAGATACGCAGTATTTT
>TRBV11-2|TRBJ2-5|.|.
CASSLDGRAGETQYF
TGTGCCAGCAGCTTAGACGGGCGCGCTGGGGAGACCCAGTACTTC
>TRBV7-6|TRBJ2-7|.|.
CASSLASDSSYEQYF
TGTGCCAGCAGCTTAGCAAGCGACAGCTCCTACGAGCAGTACTTC
>TRBV7-3|TRBJ1-1|TRBD1|.
CASSRRGDDTEAFF
TGTGCCAGCAGCCGCAGGGGGGATGACACTGAAGCTTTCTTT
>TRBV11-2|TRBJ1-5|TRBD1|.
CASSLGGQGNQPQHF
TGTGCCAGCAGCTTAGGCGGACAGGGAAATCAGCCCCAGCATTTT
>TRBV11-1|TRBJ2-5|.|.
CASSPGPYQETQYF
TGTGCCAGCAGCCCAGGGCCCTACCAAGAGACCCAGTACTTC
>TRBV19|TRBJ2-7|.|.
CASSISDSDGEQYF
TGTGCCAGTAGTATATCTGACAGCGACGGTGAGCAGTACTTC
>TRBV7-2|TRBJ1-3|.|once
CASSLVGGSTGNTIYF
TGTGCCAGCAGCTTAGTAGGGGGGTCGACTGGAAACACCATATATTTT
>TRBV6-5|TRBJ2-7|.|.
CASSYTVRNPYEQYF
TGTGCCAGCAGTTACACAGTCCGTAACCCCTACGAGCAGTACTTC
>TRBV6-6|TRBJ1-2|.|.
CASRGDSTLYGYTF
TGTGCCAGCAGAGGAGACAGCACTCTATATGGCTACACCTTC
>TRBV29-1|TRBJ2-3|.|.
CSVDRAQGDTQYF
TGCAGCGTTGATCGGGCCCAGGGGGATACGCAGTATTTT
>TRBV27|TRBJ2-3|.|.
CASSWGNEGADTQYF
TGTGCCAGCAGTTGGGGGAATGAGGGGGCAGATACGCAGTATTTT
>TRBV5-5|TRBJ1-1|.|.
CASSHNTEAFF
TGTGCCAGCAGCCACAACACTGAAGCTTTCTTT
>TRBV5-1|TRBJ2-2|.|.
CASSLEVGVGELFF
TGCGCCAGCAGCTTGGAAGTGGGAGTCGGGGAGCTGTTTTTT
>TRBV4-1|TRBJ2-5|.|.
CASSVRGETQYF
TGCGCCAGCAGCGTGCGAGGGGAGACCCAGTACTTC
>TRBV14|TRBJ1-3|TRBD1|.
CASSQRASGTGAGNTIYF
TGTGCCAGCAGCCAAAGGGCATCCGGGACAGGGGCTGGAAACACCATATATTTT
>TRBV18|TRBJ1-5|.|.
CASSLEPGTLGPQHF
TGTGCCAGCTCACTGGAACCGGGAACTTTAGGGCCCCAGCATTTT
>TRBV11-2|TRBJ1-4|TRBD1|.
CASSLDGTGRNEKLFF
TGTGCCAGCAGCTTAGATGGGACAGGACGTAATGAAAAACTGTTTTTT
>TRBV6-5|TRBJ1-4|.|.
CASSPGVPGHEKLFF
TGTGCCAGCAGCCCAGGGGTTCCCGGCCATGAAAAACTGTTTTTT
>TRBV27|TRBJ1-6|.|.
CASSSGTRGSPLHF
TGTGCCAGCAGTTCCGGGACAAGAGGCTCACCCCTCCACTTT
>TRBV5-1|TRBJ2-3|.|once
CASSLDSGADTQYF
TGCGCCAGCAGCTTGGATTCTGGCGCAGATACGCAGTATTTT
>TRBV7-9|TRBJ2-7|.|.
CASSSGLTREQYF
TGTGCCAGCAGCTCCGGGTTGACAAGGGAGCAGTACTTC
>TRBV19|TRBJ2-2|.|.
CASSMEGRVDGELFF
TGTGCCAGTAGTATGGAGGGACGGGTCGACGGGGAGCTGTTTTTT
>TRBV19|TRBJ2-1|.|.
CASSIAGSGNEQFF
TGTGCCAGTAGTATTGCGGGAAGCGGGAATGAGCAGTTCTTC
>TRBV6-1|TRBJ2-7|TRBD2|few
CASSLTSGSGEQYF
TGTGCCAGCAGTTTGACTAGCGGGAGTGGTGAGCAGTACTTC
>TRBV5-7|TRBJ2-1|TRBD2|.
CAFPRGGPPNEQFF
TGTGCCTTCCCCCGGGGGGGTCCCCCGAATGAGCAGTTCTTC
>TRBV5-4|TRBJ2-2|TRBD1|.
CASSSIAQGGSGELFF
TGTGCCAGCAGCTCTATAGCACAGGGGGGAAGCGGGGAGCTGTTTTTT
>TRBV12-5|TRBJ2-1|.|.
CASGLSSYNEQFF
TGTGCTAGTGGTTTGTCCAGTTACAATGAGCAGTTCTTC
>TRBV7-6|TRBJ1-4|TRBD1|once
CASSRGGDSEKLFF
TGTGCCAGCAGCCGGGGGGGGGACAGTGAAAAACTGTTTTTT
>TRBV2|TRBJ2-1|.|.
CASSFLAMPQIDNEQFF
TGTGCCAGCAGTTTTTTGGCAATGCCCCAAATCGACAATGAGCAGTTCTTC
>TRBV4-2|TRBJ1-1|.|.
CASSQAGNRNTEAFF
TGTGCCAGCAGCCAAGCGGGTAACAGAAACACTGAAGCTTTCTTT
>TRBV9|TRBJ1-5|.|.
CASSRTGNNQPQHF
TGTGCCAGCAGCCGAACAGGGAACAATCAGCCCCAGCATTTT
>TRBV6-5|TRBJ2-5|.|.
CASSYSLAGTQTQYF
TGTGCCAGCAGTTACTCTTTGGCAGGGACTCAGACCCAGTACTTC
>TRBV7-6|TRBJ1-4|.|.
CASSLEPVLGGATNEKLFF
TGTGCCAGCAGCTTAGAGCCGGTTCTAGGGGGTGCAACTAATGAAAAACTGTTTTTT
>TRBV7-9|TRBJ1-6|.|.
CASSLWRASPLHF
TGTGCCAGCAGCCTTTGGCGGGCTTCACCCCTCCACTTT
>TRBV28|TRBJ1-3|.|.
CASSLDSSGNTIYF
TGTGCCAGCAGTTTAGATAGCTCTGGAAACACCATATATTTT
>TRBV5-1|TRBJ1-2|TRBD1|once
CASSPGQGASEGYTF
TGCGCCAGCAGCCCCGGACAGGGGGCCTCGGAGGGCTACACCTTC
>TRBV18|TRBJ2-7|.|.
CASSPMGRYEQYF
TGTGCCAGCTCACCAATGGGTAGATACGAGCAGTACTTC
>TRBV30|TRBJ2-5|.|.
CAWSVLPGPPRETQYF
TGTGCCTGGAGTGTACTCCCCGGACCACCAAGAGAGACCCAGTACTTC
>TRBV7-9|TRBJ2-3|.|.
CASKWDTDTQYF
TGTGCCAGCAAGTGGGACACAGATACGCAGTATTTT